The T cell receptor beta chain under discussion was sequenced for a study of blood T cell repertoires in COVID-19. Across the whole study: The United States, Italy and Spain were the sources of the acute and convalescent COVID-19 samples. T cells, B-cell-depleted T cells, or PBMCs provided the cDNA or gDNA that served as material.

Original processing notes: Cell counts per sample came from amplifying reference gene primers. TCRdb's table, derived via immunoSEQ multiplex PCR, lists solely in-frame clones and lacks some. From that table come the V and J calls and clone size; the DNA was used to work out D and trimming. Here the sample spans 130,000 to 150,000 clones, roughly 80% being singletons. The CDR3 covers 13 residues. V lost 7 bases and J 7 bases, leaving 18 bases between the germline ends. Germline assignment: CDR1 GTSNPN and CDR2 SVGIG (reference sequence). The V call is TRBV30, the J call TRBJ2-3; TRBD2 is a possible D gene (5 bases). This TCR came from a man in his 70s who had recovered from COVID-19. Material for sequencing was peripheral blood. CDR3 amino acids: CASEGSLANTQYF. The CDR3 nucleotides are TGTGCCTCCGAGGGTTCTTTGGCGAATACGCAGTATTTT.